This T cell receptor beta chain came from a study of T cell responses to AZD1222 COVID-19 vaccine (dated by TCRdb to about 2021). In the study overall: TCR sequencing was performed for roughly 250 trial participants, of whom some 200 were given two doses of AZD1222 and roughly 25 were given two doses of MenACWY control vaccine. Trial participants were enrolled by age into 18-55, 56-69 and 70-plus year subgroups, with roughly 160, 29 and 62 TCR-sequenced participants respectively. Summary of the overall study and its limitations: No day 14 peak-response samples were available, so repertoires were characterized only after the peak T cell response. In the small 56-69-year group, the increase in depth fell short of significance, most likely because of low power. A significant rise in spike-specific TCR breadth and depth was observed after two AZD1222 doses relative to day 0 and relative to MenACWY recipients. Most participants were white British and females outnumbered males, and the authors suggested that clonal diversity may have been underestimated. Nearly half of unique spike-specific TCRs reportedly recognized epitopes outside regions mutated in the B.1.351 and B.1.1.7 variants. The vaccine-associated CD4 TCRs covered the entire spike protein, and the dominant responses fell in regions 160-218 and 743-854. Conclusions about previously exposed vaccinees are limited, since just five to seven AZD1222 recipients were seropositive for SARS-CoV-2 at baseline.

The CDR3 regions of human TCRbeta chains were subjected to immunosequencing. Regarding the original processing steps: TCRs in the repertoires were matched against a reference library of SARS-CoV-2-specific TCRs that had been generated with the MIRA antigen-specificity platform. Breadth was defined as the fraction of unique TCRs that were SARS-CoV-2-associated, and depth was defined as the fraction of total T cells that were SARS-CoV-2-associated. Using the MIRA data, every spike-specific TCR was mapped to the spike region that the TCR reacted to and assigned to either a CD4 or a CD8 class. Log10-transformed breadth and depth values were compared by one-way ANOVA with Sidak's multiple comparisons tests. In TCRdb, the immuneACCESS table is reduced to in-frame sequences with V and J assigned. These tables do not hold every clone; where another copy was compared, an unresolved V gene accounts for under half, and the others remain unexplained. Clonal size and the V and J genes are those of that table, whereas D and trimming came from the DNA. The sample profile shows approximately 200,000 clones; around 87% of them were found once. The top ten hold 2.5% to 3% of the sample.

The time point label, read with the paper, signifies: baseline before first vaccination. Sample treatment or condition, as interpreted from the label and publication: meningococcal conjugate vaccine given as trial control. Samples from vaccinated people were obtained from the UK trials COV001 and COV002, which included a single-blind randomized controlled phase 2/3 trial of AZD1222 (ChAdOx1 nCoV-19) in healthy adults. For TCRbeta chain sequencing, PBMC samples from trial participants were taken at day 0 and at day 28 after the second dose. Concerning this clone: The antigen it binds to is not known. Base qualities were left out, and no much larger clone turns up one base away.

There are 16 amino acids in the CDR3, from cysteine to phenylalanine inclusive. Only the CDR3 part of the read is kept: 48 bases, read in frame from the first base. The CDR1 and CDR2 encoded by the germline V gene are SGHDT and YYEEEE. From V the trimming removes 4 bases and from J it removes 9 bases, while the gene matches leave 14 bases of the junction unaccounted for. The chain is made from TRBV5-6 and TRBJ2-1; the junction holds 9 bases that match TRBD2. The sequence was collected from an adult in good health. Sequencing used peripheral blood, obtained on day 0 of MenACWY control vaccination. The CDR3 loop reads CASSPLLGLASGEQFF. The DNA sequence reads TGTGCCAGCAGCCCACTCCTGGGACTAGCTAGCGGTGAGCAGTTCTTC.